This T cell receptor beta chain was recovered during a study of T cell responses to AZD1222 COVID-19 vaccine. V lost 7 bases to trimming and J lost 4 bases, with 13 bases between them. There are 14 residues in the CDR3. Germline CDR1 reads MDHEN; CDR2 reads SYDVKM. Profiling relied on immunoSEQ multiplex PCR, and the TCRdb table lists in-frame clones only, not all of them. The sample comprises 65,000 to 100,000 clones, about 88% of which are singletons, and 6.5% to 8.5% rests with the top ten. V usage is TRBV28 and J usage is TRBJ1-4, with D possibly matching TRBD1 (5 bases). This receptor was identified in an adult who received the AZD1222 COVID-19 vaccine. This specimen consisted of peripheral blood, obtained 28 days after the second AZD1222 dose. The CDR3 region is CASNNWGVNEKLFF. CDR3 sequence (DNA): TGTGCCAGCAATAATTGGGGCGTTAATGAAAAACTGTTTTTT. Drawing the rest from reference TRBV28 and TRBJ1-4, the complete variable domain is DVKVTQSSRYLVKRTGEKVFLECVQDMDHENMFWYRQDPGLGLRLIYFSYDVKMKEKGDIPEGYSVSREKKERFSLILESASTNQTSMYLCASNNWGVNEKLFFGSGTQLSVL.